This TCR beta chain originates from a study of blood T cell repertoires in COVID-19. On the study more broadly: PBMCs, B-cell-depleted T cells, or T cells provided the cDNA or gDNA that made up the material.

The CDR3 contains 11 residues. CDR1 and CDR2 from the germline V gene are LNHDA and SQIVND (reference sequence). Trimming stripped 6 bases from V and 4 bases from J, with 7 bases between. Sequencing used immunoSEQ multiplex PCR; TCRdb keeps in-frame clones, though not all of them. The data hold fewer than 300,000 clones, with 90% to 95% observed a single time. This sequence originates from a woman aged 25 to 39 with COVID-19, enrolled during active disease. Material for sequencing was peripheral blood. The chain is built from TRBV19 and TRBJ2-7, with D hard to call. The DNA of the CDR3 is TGTGCCAGTAGGAGCTATTACGAGCAGTACTTC. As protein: CASRSYYEQYF.